The 17 T cell receptor beta chains below were found in one sample sequenced in a study of regulatory T cells in long-lasting Graves disease. Time point meaning: newly diagnosed GD, antithyroid drugs for less than 3 months. Scientists built the TCR library using RNA that was extracted from PBMCs. Sequencing libraries for TCR beta were prepared with iRepertoire HTBI primers and Arm-PCR of CDR3 regions. Via MiXCR, TCRdb re-called the multiplex PCR reads, giving one row per CDR3 protein. The sample records 400,000 to 500,000 distinct CDR3 sequences, about 15% being singletons. These data are also associated with another study on T cells in Graves' hyperthyroidism and ophthalmopathy.

This specimen was peripheral blood mononuclear cells (PBMCs), taken at new diagnosis, from a patient treated with antithyroid drugs. Source of these receptors: a woman under 30 with Graves disease.

With respect to this clonotype: This sequence may be a read error, since a much larger clone differs from it by one base. J is TRBJ2-5 and V is TRBV5-8, with 7 bases matching TRBD2. CDR1 SGHTS and CDR2 YDEGEE come from the germline V gene. The CDR3 extends over 15 amino acids. Trimming took 4 bases from V and 4 from J; bases not matched to a gene: 10. In nucleotides, the CDR3 is TGTGCCAGCAGCACGGGGGGAGTTGGTCTAGAGACCCAGTACTTC. Translation gives CASSTGGVGLETQYF.

CDR3 coding DNA: TGTGCCAGCAGCTTAAGTGGTTTCTACAATGAGCAGTTCTTC. This sequence encodes CASSLSGFYNEQFF. V usage is TRBV7-9 and J usage is TRBJ2-1; no firm D call. Germline CDR1 reads SEHNR; CDR2 reads FQNEAQ (reference sequence). V was cut by 2 bases and J by 3 bases, with 8 bases left in between. CDR3 length: 14 amino acids.

The table lists this clonotype with a few counts. This chain joins TRBV2 and TRBJ2-2; 9 positions match TRBD1. This CDR3 has 14 residues. Trimming cost V 7 bases and J 7 bases; bases outside gene matches: 7. The germline CDR1 and CDR2 sequences are SNHLY and FYNNEI. CDR3 bases: TGTGCCAGCAACCCGGGACAGGGTGGCGGGGAGCTGTTTTTT. Protein: CASNPGQGGGELFF.

The chain links TRBV12-3 or TRBV12-4 to TRBJ2-2, with TRBD1 matching 9 bases. The CDR3 is made up of 16 amino acids. V lost 5 bases, J lost 4 bases, and 8 bases stayed unmatched. The CDR3 sequence: CASSPDRGSSTGELFF. CDR3 nucleotide sequence: TGTGCCAGCAGTCCCGACAGGGGGTCTAGCACCGGGGAGCTGTTTTTT.

This clonotype was counted between two and nine times. The chain links TRBV3-1 to TRBJ1-1; D perhaps matches TRBD1 (5 bases). The CDR3 has 16 amino acids. CDR1 LGHDT and CDR2 YNNKEL come from the germline V gene (reference sequence). V was clipped by 3 bases and J by 7 bases, with 21 bases between them. CDR3 loop: CASSHPRSGGTVEAFF. The CDR3 DNA sequence: TGTGCCAGCAGCCACCCAAGATCCGGGGGTACCGTTGAAGCTTTCTTT.

In this sample, this clonotype turned up many times. V is TRBV12-3 or TRBV12-4 and J is TRBJ2-5; D might be TRBD1 (5 bases). The length of the CDR3 is 14 residues. Trimming stripped 1 base from V and 5 bases from J, with 11 bases between. The CDR3 coding sequence is TGTGCCAGCAGTTTAGTTGAGTCAGGGGAGACCCAGTACTTC. It yields the protein CASSLVESGETQYF.

This clonotype was counted ten times or more. The chain is built from TRBV7-3 and TRBJ2-3, with D possibly matching TRBD2 (5 bases). V was cut by 0 bases and J by 1 base, with 14 bases left in between. CDR1 SGHTA and CDR2 FQGTGA come from the germline V gene. The CDR3 runs to 17 residues. The CDR3 is CASSLTPSHQGTDTQYF. In DNA, the CDR3 is TGTGCCAGCAGCTTAACGCCTAGCCACCAAGGCACAGATACGCAGTATTTT.

This clonotype was picked up many times. The V call is TRBV7-9, the J call TRBJ2-1, with D possibly called TRBD1 or TRBD2 (6 bases each). V was pared by 2 bases and J by 2 bases, with 13 bases between. Germline CDR1 SEHNR, CDR2 FQNEAQ (reference sequence). The CDR3 has 16 residues. This CDR3 is CASSLFVGGTYNEQFF. The CDR3, as DNA: TGTGCCAGCAGCTTATTTGTAGGGGGGACCTACAATGAGCAGTTCTTC. Using reference TRBV7-9 and TRBJ2-1 for the parts outside the CDR3, the full variable domain is DTGVSQNPRHKITKRGQNVTFRCDPISEHNRLYWYRQTLGQGPEFLTYFQNEAQLEKSRLLSDRFSAERPKGSFSTLEIQRTEQGDSAMYLCASSLFVGGTYNEQFFGPGTRLTVL.

Written as DNA, the CDR3 is TGTGCCAGCAGCTCGAATTCCCGGGAGCTGTTTTTT. It specifies CASSSNSRELFF. The rearrangement uses TRBV5-6 and TRBJ2-2; D ambiguous. With 3 bases removed from V and 9 bases from J, the gap between germline ends came to 9 bases. Germline V gene sequence: CDR1 SGHDT, CDR2 YYEEEE. This CDR3 has 12 amino acids.

This clonotype was seen only a few times. The rearrangement joins TRBV6-1 to TRBJ1-5; unclear D gene. The CDR3 has 14 residues. V was pared by 7 bases and J by 1 base, with 11 bases between. Per the germline V gene, CDR1 is MNHNS and CDR2 is SASEGT. CDR3 protein: CASTDQISNQPQHF. In DNA, the CDR3 is TGTGCCAGCACCGATCAGATAAGCAATCAGCCCCAGCATTTT.

This sequence joins TRBV2 and TRBJ2-3; TRBD2 might be the D (5 bases). CDR3 size: 13 residues. V was clipped by 7 bases and J by 9 bases, with 17 bases between them. Looked up from germline, CDR1 is SNHLY and CDR2 is FYNNEI. The CDR3 is CASTAVPEGTQYF. The CDR3 region has the DNA TGTGCCAGCACCGCGGTCCCCGAGGGAACGCAGTATTTT.

In this sample, this clonotype turned up a few times. Possible read error: a much larger clone is one base away. The V gene is TRBV2, the J gene TRBJ2-1; no clear D. Trimming shortened V by 8 bases and J by 2 bases, and 10 bases separated the two germline ends. Germline assignment: CDR1 SNHLY and CDR2 FYNNEI. The CDR3 covers 13 residues. CDR3 residues: CASLRKTYNEQFF. The CDR3 DNA reads TGTGCCAGCCTCCGGAAGACCTACAATGAGCAGTTCTTC.

This sequence joins TRBV4-3 and TRBJ2-4, with 10 bases aligning to TRBD2. Germline CDR1 is LGHNA and CDR2 is YSLEER. This CDR3 is built from 14 residues. The trim removed 4 bases at V and 8 bases at J, leaving 5 bases unmatched. The CDR3 coding sequence is TGCGCCAGCAGCCCGGGACTAGCGAGTGACATTCAGTACTTC. Protein: CASSPGLASDIQYF.

This clonotype occurred many times. The V call is TRBV6-4, the J call TRBJ2-7; D is unclear. Germline CDR1 is MRHNA and CDR2 is SNTAGT. CDR3 length: 14 amino acids. Trimming shortened V by 5 bases and J by 4 bases, and 15 bases separated the two germline ends. The CDR3 DNA reads as TGTGCCAGCAGTTATTCTGCCAGTGTATACGAGCAGTACTTC. Encoded protein: CASSYSASVYEQYF.

About this clonotype itself: One base separates it from a far larger clone, so it is likely a read error. The CDR3 reads CASRNGLGNYNEQFF. CDR3 bases: TGTGCCAGCAGGAACGGACTAGGGAACTACAATGAGCAGTTCTTC. V gene TRBV6-2 or TRBV6-3 combines with J gene TRBJ2-1, with 7 positions matching TRBD2. From germline, CDR1 is MNHEY and CDR2 SVGEGT. The V and J ends lost 6 bases and 3 bases, in that order; junction bases with no gene match: 8. This CDR3 contains 15 residues.

This clonotype was observed at least ten times. V is TRBV28 and J is TRBJ2-5; TRBD1 matches at 8 bases. The CDR3 length is 14 residues. The V gene's germline CDR1 is MDHEN and CDR2 SYDVKM. Germline trimming cut 4 bases from V and 1 base from J; bases unmatched to any gene: 2. CDR3 DNA sequence: TGTGCCAGCAGTTCGGGACAGGCCCAAGAGACCCAGTACTTC. Translation gives CASSSGQAQETQYF.

The chain combines TRBV18 with TRBJ1-5; 7 nucleotides line up with TRBD1. The CDR3 spans 14 residues. Germline CDR1 is KGHSH and CDR2 is LQKENI. Trimming at V came to 3 bases and at J to 7 bases, leaving 6 bases not matched to a gene. The DNA for the CDR3 is TGTGCCAGCTCACCGTCGAGGGGGCACCAGCCCCAGCATTTT. Residues: CASSPSRGHQPQHF.